These 29 T cell receptor beta chains came from one sample sequenced in a study of T cells in Graves' hyperthyroidism and ophthalmopathy. TCR beta CDR3 regions were amplified from RNA transcripts. The HTBI primer set served for first-round RT-PCR of the TCR CDR3. One entry per CDR3 protein, called by TCRdb with MiXCR from the multiplex PCR reads. The sample lists 400,000 to 600,000 distinct CDR3 sequences; around 21% were seen once. What was sequenced was blood. These receptors were collected from a man aged 18 to 29 with Graves' hyperthyroidism.

This clonotype occurred many times. This sequence joins TRBV6-1 and TRBJ2-2, with D hard to call. The CDR3 has 13 residues. Trimming shortened V by 7 bases and J by 6 bases, and 12 bases separated the two germline ends. The germline gives CDR1 MNHNS, CDR2 SASEGT. This CDR3 reads CASKTRGSGELFF. CDR3 nucleotides: TGTGCCAGCAAAACACGAGGATCCGGGGAGCTGTTTTTT.

This clonotype was recorded only once. This may be a read error, as it is one base from a much larger clone. V and J are TRBV5-1 and TRBJ1-3, with D possibly being TRBD1 (5 bases). The germline V gene has CDR1 SGHRS and CDR2 YFSETQ. CDR3 size: 15 residues. V lost 0 bases to trimming and J lost 8 bases, with 15 bases between them. As DNA, the CDR3 is TGCGCCAGCAGCTTGGAGGCCGGGACCGGAGACACCATATATTTT. Its translation is CASSLEAGTGDTIYF. The full variable domain, completed using reference TRBV5-1 and TRBJ1-3, is KAGVTQTPRYLIKTRGQQVTLSCSPISGHRSVSWYQQTPGQGLQFLFEYFSETQRNKGNFPGRFSGRQFSNSRSEMNVSTLELGDSALYLCASSLEAGTGDTIYFGEGSWLTVV.

This clonotype was seen at least ten times. The rearrangement joins TRBV19 to TRBJ1-1; no reliable D call. Germline V gene sequence: CDR1 LNHDA, CDR2 SQIVND (reference sequence). The CDR3 contains 13 residues. V was cut by 3 bases and J by 3 bases, with 8 bases left in between. The CDR3 DNA is TGTGCCAGTAGTATTATCGGGGACACTGAAGCTTTCTTT. Translating it yields CASSIIGDTEAFF.

This clonotype was seen ten or more times. This chain connects TRBV20-1 to TRBJ1-2; D is ambiguous. Trimming pared 0 bases from V and 0 bases from J, leaving 14 bases between. Looked up from germline, CDR1 is DFQATT and CDR2 is SNEGSKA (reference sequence). The CDR3 is 16 residues long. The CDR3 DNA is TGCAGTGCTAGAGATCGGAGCGGGGTAGCTAACTATGGCTACACCTTC. This encodes CSARDRSGVANYGYTF.

V is TRBV6-1 and J is TRBJ1-1; D remains ambiguous. CDR1 MNHNS and CDR2 SASEGT come from the germline V gene. V lost 1 base and J lost 11, with 8 bases in between. This CDR3 region has 11 residues. The CDR3 DNA sequence: TGTGCCAGCAGTGAAGGGTACGGGGCTTTCTTT. Its protein is CASSEGYGAFF.

This clonotype was counted many times. The CDR3 here is CSVEAGANTGELFF. The CDR3, as DNA: TGCAGCGTTGAGGCAGGAGCGAACACCGGGGAGCTGTTTTTT. V is TRBV29-1 and J is TRBJ2-2; no reliable D call. V was cut by 3 bases and J by 0 bases, with 8 bases left in between. Germline assignment: CDR1 SQVTM and CDR2 ANQGSEA. The CDR3 spans 14 residues.

The chain recombines TRBV10-3 with TRBJ1-1; D not resolved. Trimming removed 8 bases from V and 1 base from J, with 8 bases in between. This CDR3 has 12 residues. Germline assignment: CDR1 ENHRY and CDR2 SYGVKD. Written as DNA, the CDR3 is TGTGCCATCGGTTGGTCGAACACTGAAGCTTTCTTT. It specifies CAIGWSNTEAFF.

This clonotype was seen at least ten times. The rearrangement joins TRBV28 to TRBJ2-2; 12 positions agree with TRBD2. The CDR3 spans 20 residues. The trim removed 2 bases at V and 3 bases at J, leaving 13 bases unmatched. The V gene's germline CDR1 is MDHEN and CDR2 SYDVKM. The CDR3 region is CASSLARPGLAGIHTGELFF. In nucleotides, the CDR3 is TGTGCCAGCAGTTTAGCACGTCCCGGACTAGCGGGGATCCACACCGGGGAGCTGTTTTTT. The whole variable domain, remainder taken from reference TRBV28 and TRBJ2-2, is DVKVTQSSRYLVKRTGEKVFLECVQDMDHENMFWYRQDPGLGLRLIYFSYDVKMKEKGDIPEGYSVSREKKERFSLILESASTNQTSMYLCASSLARPGLAGIHTGELFFGEGSRLTVL.

The V call is TRBV5-1, the J call TRBJ2-5; the match to TRBD1 covers 7 bases. Germline V lookup: CDR1 SGHRS, CDR2 YFSETQ. The CDR3 is 15 amino acids. The J segment lost 0 bases and the V segment lost 3 bases, leaving 5 bases of the junction unmatched. The CDR3 loop reads CASSYGQANQETQYF. The CDR3 DNA reads as TGCGCCAGCAGCTACGGACAGGCCAACCAAGAGACCCAGTACTTC.

This clonotype was counted between two and nine times. The chain carries TRBV20-1 and TRBJ1-2; weak D call: TRBD1 (5 bases). V was cut by 2 bases and J by 8 bases, with 24 bases left in between. This CDR3 region has 16 residues. The germline V gene has CDR1 DFQATT and CDR2 SNEGSKA (reference sequence). The CDR3 reads CSARFRDGRPAAGYTF. For the CDR3, the DNA is TGCAGTGCTAGATTCCGGGACGGGCGTCCCGCGGCGGGCTACACCTTC.

At least ten counts were recorded for this clonotype. V and J are TRBV25-1 and TRBJ1-1; D is unresolved. Trimming cost V 6 bases and J 1 base, with 9 bases left between them. Germline V gene data show CDR1 as MGHDK and CDR2 as SYGVNS. There are 13 residues in the CDR3. The CDR3 reads CASRVTQNTEAFF. For the CDR3, the DNA is TGTGCCAGCAGGGTGACACAGAACACTGAAGCTTTCTTT. Variable domain in full (rest from reference TRBV25-1 and TRBJ1-1): EADIYQTPRYLVIGTGKKITLECSQTMGHDKMYWYQQDPGMELHLIHYSYGVNSTEKGDLSSESTVSRIRTEHFPLTLESARPSHTSQYLCASRVTQNTEAFFGQGTRLTVV.

J is TRBJ2-7 and V is TRBV6-1; a weak D match, TRBD1 (6 bases). The CDR3 is 18 amino acids. Trimming cost V 3 bases and J 0 bases, with 21 bases left between them. Germline V gene data show CDR1 as MNHNS and CDR2 as SASEGT. The CDR3 loop reads CASSEGASGRSNSYEQYF. Written as DNA, the CDR3 is TGTGCCAGCAGTGAGGGGGCCTCGGGACGGAGTAACTCCTACGAGCAGTACTTC.

A word on this clonotype: Just one base apart from a much larger clone, this may be a read error. The chain carries TRBV2 and TRBJ2-7; D ambiguous. CDR1 and CDR2 (germline): SNHLY, FYNNEI. The CDR3 runs 15 residues. CDR3 residues: CVSSIVLPPRDGQYF. The CDR3 region has the DNA TGTGTCAGCAGTATCGTCCTGCCTCCCCGTGACGGGCAGTACTTC.

Many counts were recorded for this clonotype. This sequence joins TRBV2 and TRBJ2-5; tentatively, D is TRBD1 or TRBD2 (5 bases each). Deletions cut 7 bases from V and 4 bases from J, with 22 bases between. Per germline, CDR1 SNHLY and CDR2 FYNNEI. The CDR3 sequence is 16 residues long. The CDR3: CASTRKGPVRAETQYF. As DNA, the CDR3 is TGTGCCAGCACCCGGAAGGGACCCGTAAGGGCAGAGACCCAGTACTTC.

Remarks on this clonotype: A clone one base away is much larger, so this may be a read error. The chain has TRBV6-1 and TRBJ1-1; TRBD1 matches at 9 bases. Germline V gene sequence: CDR1 MNHNS, CDR2 SASEGT. CDR3 length equals 16 residues. CDR3 amino acids: CASSSPGQGVGTESFF. CDR3 in DNA: TGTGCCAGCAGCTCGCCGGGACAGGGTGTGGGTACTGAATCTTTCTTT.

The table lists this clonotype with many counts. The V call is TRBV28, the J call TRBJ2-5; no clear D. This CDR3 region has 16 residues. V lost 6 bases and J 2 bases, leaving 19 bases between the germline ends. Germline assignment: CDR1 MDHEN and CDR2 SYDVKM. CDR3 DNA: TGTGCCAGCAGCTCCCCACGGCAGACCAGTCAAGAGACCCAGTACTTC. Translated, it gives CASSSPRQTSQETQYF.

This clonotype has only a few counts. The rearrangement joins TRBV15 to TRBJ1-1; D remains ambiguous. The CDR3 extends over 15 amino acids. Between the trimmed V and J ends, which lost 4 bases and 5 bases, there was a span of 17 bases. Looked up from germline, CDR1 is LNHNV and CDR2 is YYDKDF (reference sequence). CDR3 residues: CATSTLQWRGTEAFF. In DNA form, the CDR3 reads TGTGCCACCAGCACCCTACAGTGGAGAGGGACTGAAGCTTTCTTT. The full variable domain, its missing parts supplied by reference TRBV15 and TRBJ1-1, is DAMVIQNPRYQVTQFGKPVTLSCSQTLNHNVMYWYQQKSSQAPKLLFHYYDKDFNNEADTPDNFQSRRPNTSFCFLDIRSPGLGDTAMYLCATSTLQWRGTEAFFGQGTRLTVV.

This clonotype has at least ten counts. The chain uses TRBV28 and TRBJ2-7; 8 nucleotides agree with TRBD2. This CDR3 has 14 amino acids. Unmatched junction bases numbered 10, after V lost 8 bases and J lost 4 bases. CDR1 is MDHEN and CDR2 is SYDVKM in the germline V gene. CDR3 nucleotide sequence: TGTGCCAGCCGGAGGCGGGGGGCGAGATACGAGCAGTACTTC. Protein sequence: CASRRRGARYEQYF.

This clonotype has more than one count but fewer than ten. The chain uses TRBV5-1 and TRBJ2-7, with D possibly being TRBD2 (5 bases). Germline V CDR1 and CDR2: SGHRS, YFSETQ. The CDR3 covers 15 residues. V was shortened by 0 bases and J by 0 bases, with 10 bases between the two germline ends. Written as DNA, the CDR3 is TGCGCCAGCAGCTTGGCGGAGGCTCTCTCCTACGAGCAGTACTTC. It yields the protein CASSLAEALSYEQYF.

The table lists this clonotype with a few counts. Written as DNA, the CDR3 is TGTGCCAGCAGCCCCCCCCGGGTAATAGCGGGGTTAACCGGGGAGCTGTTTTTT. Translated, it gives CASSPPRVIAGLTGELFF. The rearrangement joins TRBV11-1 to TRBJ2-2, with 8 bases identical to TRBD2. CDR1 and CDR2 from the germline V gene are SGHAT and FQDESV (reference sequence). V lost 5 bases to trimming and J lost 5 bases; unmatched junction nucleotides: 16. The CDR3 has 18 residues.

This clonotype was seen repeatedly, ten times or more. V usage is TRBV2 and J usage is TRBJ2-7; D gene uncertain. The germline gives CDR1 SNHLY, CDR2 FYNNEI. Trimming stripped 7 bases from V and 2 bases from J, with 18 bases between. The CDR3 is 15 amino acids. The chain's CDR3 is CASKIEDRSPYEQYF. DNA of the CDR3: TGTGCCAGCAAGATAGAGGACCGATCCCCCTACGAGCAGTACTTC.

This clonotype was observed a few times. J is TRBJ1-5 and V is TRBV7-3; 11 bases line up with TRBD1. V lost 5 bases and J lost 0; bases outside the gene matches: 9. From germline, CDR1 is SGHTA and CDR2 FQGTGA. This CDR3 has 18 residues. The chain's CDR3 is CASSPRDRGSYSNQPQHF. The CDR3 coding sequence is TGTGCCAGCAGCCCCCGGGACAGGGGGTCGTATAGCAATCAGCCCCAGCATTTT.

This clonotype was detected ten times or more. The rearrangement links TRBV9 to TRBJ2-7; D unresolved. With 0 bases removed from V and 0 bases from J, the gap between germline ends came to 7 bases. Germline CDR1 SGDLS, CDR2 YYNGEE. The CDR3 is 14 residues long. CDR3 nucleotide sequence: TGTGCCAGCAGCGTAGAACCTGCCTCCTACGAGCAGTACTTC. It encodes CASSVEPASYEQYF.

This chain joins TRBV6-1 and TRBJ2-7; a weak D match, TRBD2 (5 bases). Trimming stripped 8 bases from V and 4 bases from J, with 18 bases between. Germline lookup yields CDR1 MNHNS and CDR2 SASEGT. The CDR3 loop spans 14 amino acids. The chain's CDR3 is CASQSAGNSYEQYF. In DNA, the CDR3 is TGTGCCAGCCAAAGTGCGGGCAACTCATACGAGCAGTACTTC.

The chain uses TRBV20-1 and TRBJ2-5, with D possibly TRBD1 on 6 matching bases. There are 13 residues in the CDR3. The germline V gene has CDR1 DFQATT and CDR2 SNEGSKA (reference sequence). Trimming shortened V by 3 bases and J by 2 bases, and 10 bases separated the two germline ends. CDR3: CSASGTNQETQYF. The CDR3 DNA reads as TGCAGTGCTAGTGGGACAAATCAAGAGACCCAGTACTTC.

This clonotype has at least ten counts. V and J are TRBV20-1 and TRBJ1-1, with 7 bases identical to TRBD1. Germline CDR1 and CDR2: DFQATT and SNEGSKA (reference sequence). CDR3 length: 17 residues. The V and J ends lost 6 bases and 2 bases, in that order; junction bases with no gene match: 18. DNA of the CDR3: TGCAGTGCCTCCGTCCTTTTGATGACAGGGCCTAACACTGAAGCTTTCTTT. Translating it yields CSASVLLMTGPNTEAFF.

As concerns this clonotype: This may arise from a read error, as a much more abundant clone is one base away. This chain links TRBV12-3 or TRBV12-4 with TRBJ1-1; 8 positions agree with TRBD1. After removal of 5 bases from V and 6 bases from J, the junction contained 8 bases not matched to a gene. The CDR3 has 14 amino acids. The CDR3 region has the DNA TGTGCCAGCAGTCCGTACGCAGGGGGCGCTGAAGCTTTCTTT. It specifies CASSPYAGGAEAFF.

This chain connects TRBV28 to TRBJ2-5, with 8 bases fitting TRBD2. Losses at the gene ends were 3 bases for V and 5 bases for J; bases not matched to a gene: 5. This CDR3 contains 14 residues. The germline V gene encodes CDR1 MDHEN and CDR2 SYDVKM. The CDR3 nucleotides read TGTGCCAGCAGTTTGCCCGGGAGGGGGGAGACCCAGTACTTC. It encodes CASSLPGRGETQYF.

The CDR3 sequence is CASRDSTQPQHF. Written as DNA, the CDR3 is TGTGCCAGCAGGGACAGTACACAGCCCCAGCATTTT. The gene calls are TRBV6-1 and TRBJ1-5, with D possibly matching TRBD1 (6 bases). This CDR3 comprises 12 residues. V lost 6 bases to trimming and J lost 7 bases, with 10 bases between them. Germline V gives CDR1 MNHNS, CDR2 SASEGT.